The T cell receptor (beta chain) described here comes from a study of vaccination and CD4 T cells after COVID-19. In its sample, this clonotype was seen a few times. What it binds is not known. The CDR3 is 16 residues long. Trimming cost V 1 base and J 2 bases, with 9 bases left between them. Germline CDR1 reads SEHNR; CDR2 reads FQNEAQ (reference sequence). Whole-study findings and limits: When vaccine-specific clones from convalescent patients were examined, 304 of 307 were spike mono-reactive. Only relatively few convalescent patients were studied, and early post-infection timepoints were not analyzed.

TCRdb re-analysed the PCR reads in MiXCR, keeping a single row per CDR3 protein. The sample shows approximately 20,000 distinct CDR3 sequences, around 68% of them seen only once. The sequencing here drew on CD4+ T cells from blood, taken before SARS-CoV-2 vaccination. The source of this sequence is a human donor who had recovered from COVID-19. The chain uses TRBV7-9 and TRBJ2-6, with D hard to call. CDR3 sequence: CASSLGVGPGANVLTF. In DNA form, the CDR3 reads TGTGCCAGCAGCTTAGGGGTAGGGCCTGGGGCCAACGTCCTGACTTTC.